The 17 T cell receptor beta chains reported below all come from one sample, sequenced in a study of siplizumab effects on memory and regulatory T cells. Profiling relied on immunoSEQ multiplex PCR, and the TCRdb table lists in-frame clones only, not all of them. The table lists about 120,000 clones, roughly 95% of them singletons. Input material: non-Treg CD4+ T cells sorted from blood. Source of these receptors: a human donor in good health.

DNA for the CDR3: TGTGCCAGCAGTCAAAAACTTAGACCCTACGAGCAGTACTTC. As protein: CASSQKLRPYEQYF. The genes are TRBV6-6 and TRBJ2-7; D gene unclear. Trimming cost V 5 bases and J 2 bases, with 13 bases left between them. CDR3 length: 14 amino acids. From germline, CDR1 is MNHNY and CDR2 SVGAGI (reference sequence).

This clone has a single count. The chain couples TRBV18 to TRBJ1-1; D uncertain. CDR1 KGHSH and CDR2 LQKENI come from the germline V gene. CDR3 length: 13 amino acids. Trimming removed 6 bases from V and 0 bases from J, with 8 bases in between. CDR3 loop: CASSMDLNTEAFF. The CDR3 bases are TGTGCCAGCTCCATGGACCTGAACACTGAAGCTTTCTTT.

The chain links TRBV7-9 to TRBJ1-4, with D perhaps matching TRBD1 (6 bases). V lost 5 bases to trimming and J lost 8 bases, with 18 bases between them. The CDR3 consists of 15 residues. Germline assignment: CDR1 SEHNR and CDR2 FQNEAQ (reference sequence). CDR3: CASSPFQGKGEKLFF. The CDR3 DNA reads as TGTGCCAGCAGCCCCTTCCAGGGGAAGGGGGAAAAACTGTTTTTT.

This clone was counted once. CDR3: CASSEGVPSYNEQFF. In DNA, the CDR3 is TGTGCCAGCAGTGAAGGGGTGCCCTCCTACAATGAGCAGTTCTTC. The rearrangement joins TRBV2 to TRBJ2-1, with no clear D. CDR3 length: 15 amino acids. Germline V gene lookup returns CDR1 SNHLY and CDR2 FYNNEI. Trimming shortened V by 1 base and J by 0 bases, and 7 bases separated the two germline ends.

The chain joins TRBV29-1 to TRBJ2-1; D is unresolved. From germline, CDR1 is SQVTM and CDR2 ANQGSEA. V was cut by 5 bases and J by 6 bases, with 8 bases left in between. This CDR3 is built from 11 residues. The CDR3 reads CSVYISNEQFF. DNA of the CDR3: TGCAGCGTTTACATATCCAATGAGCAGTTCTTC.

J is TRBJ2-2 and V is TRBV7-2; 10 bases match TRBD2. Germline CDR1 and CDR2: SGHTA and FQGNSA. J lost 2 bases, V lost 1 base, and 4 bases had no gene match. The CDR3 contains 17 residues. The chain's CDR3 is CASSLVASGGNTGELFF. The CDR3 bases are TGTGCCAGCAGCTTAGTGGCTAGCGGGGGCAACACCGGGGAGCTGTTTTTT.

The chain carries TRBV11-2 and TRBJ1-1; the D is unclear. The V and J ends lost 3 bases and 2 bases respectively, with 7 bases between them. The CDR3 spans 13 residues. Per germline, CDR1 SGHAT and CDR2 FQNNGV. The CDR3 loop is CASSLNDNTEAFF. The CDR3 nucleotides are TGTGCCAGCAGCTTGAATGACAACACTGAAGCTTTCTTT.

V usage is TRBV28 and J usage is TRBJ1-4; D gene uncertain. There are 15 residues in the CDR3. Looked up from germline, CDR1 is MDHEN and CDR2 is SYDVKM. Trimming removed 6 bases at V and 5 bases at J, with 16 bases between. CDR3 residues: CASSPGGEGNEKLFF. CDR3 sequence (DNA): TGTGCCAGCAGCCCCGGTGGGGAAGGGAATGAAAAACTGTTTTTT. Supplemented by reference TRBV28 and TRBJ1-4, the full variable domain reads DVKVTQSSRYLVKRTGEKVFLECVQDMDHENMFWYRQDPGLGLRLIYFSYDVKMKEKGDIPEGYSVSREKKERFSLILESASTNQTSMYLCASSPGGEGNEKLFFGSGTQLSVL.

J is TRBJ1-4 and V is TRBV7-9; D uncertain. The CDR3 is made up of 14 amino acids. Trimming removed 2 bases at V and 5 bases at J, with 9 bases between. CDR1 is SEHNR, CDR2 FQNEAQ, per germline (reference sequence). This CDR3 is CASSLMAANEKLFF. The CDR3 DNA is TGTGCCAGCAGCTTAATGGCGGCAAATGAAAAACTGTTTTTT.

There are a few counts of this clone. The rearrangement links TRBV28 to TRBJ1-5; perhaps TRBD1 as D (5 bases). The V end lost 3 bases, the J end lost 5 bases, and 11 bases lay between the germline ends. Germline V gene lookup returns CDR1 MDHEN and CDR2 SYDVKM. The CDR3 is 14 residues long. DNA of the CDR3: TGTGCCAGCAGTTTGGCGGGGCCACATCAGCCCCAGCATTTT. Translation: CASSLAGPHQPQHF.

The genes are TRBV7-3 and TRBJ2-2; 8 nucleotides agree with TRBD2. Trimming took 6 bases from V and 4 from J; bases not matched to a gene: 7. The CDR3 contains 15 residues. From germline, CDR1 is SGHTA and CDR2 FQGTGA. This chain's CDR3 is CASRGTSSGTGELFF. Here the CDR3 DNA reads TGTGCCAGCAGGGGGACTAGTTCGGGCACCGGGGAGCTGTTTTTT.

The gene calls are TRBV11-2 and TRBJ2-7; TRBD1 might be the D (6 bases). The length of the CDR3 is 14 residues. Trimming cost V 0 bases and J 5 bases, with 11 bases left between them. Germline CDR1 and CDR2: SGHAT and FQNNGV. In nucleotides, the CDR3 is TGTGCCAGCAGCTTAGATCTGGGGGCTAACGAGCAGTACTTC. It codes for CASSLDLGANEQYF.

The CDR3: CASSKEAPYWGYTF. The CDR3 DNA reads as TGTGCCAGCAGCAAAGAAGCTCCCTATTGGGGCTACACCTTC. The J gene is TRBJ1-2, the V gene TRBV21-1. TRBV21-1 constitutes a pseudogene. The CDR3 length is 14 residues.

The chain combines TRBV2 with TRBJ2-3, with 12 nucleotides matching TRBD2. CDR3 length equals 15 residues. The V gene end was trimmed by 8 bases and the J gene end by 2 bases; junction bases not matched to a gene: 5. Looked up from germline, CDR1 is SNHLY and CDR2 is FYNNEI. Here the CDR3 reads CASGTSGGPTDTQYF. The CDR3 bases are TGTGCCAGCGGTACTAGCGGGGGGCCCACAGATACGCAGTATTTT.

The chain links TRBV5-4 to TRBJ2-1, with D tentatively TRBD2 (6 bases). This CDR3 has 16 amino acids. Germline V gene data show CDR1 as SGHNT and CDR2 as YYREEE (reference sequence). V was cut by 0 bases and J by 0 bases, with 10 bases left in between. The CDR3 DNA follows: TGTGCCAGCAGCTTGGGTAGCGGAAGCTCCTACAATGAGCAGTTCTTC. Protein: CASSLGSGSSYNEQFF.

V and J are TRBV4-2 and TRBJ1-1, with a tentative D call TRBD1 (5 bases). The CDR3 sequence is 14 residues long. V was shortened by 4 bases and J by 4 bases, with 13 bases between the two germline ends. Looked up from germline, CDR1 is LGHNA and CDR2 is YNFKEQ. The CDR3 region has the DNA TGTGCCAGCAGCCTAAACTTACAGGTCACTGAAGCTTTCTTT. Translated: CASSLNLQVTEAFF.

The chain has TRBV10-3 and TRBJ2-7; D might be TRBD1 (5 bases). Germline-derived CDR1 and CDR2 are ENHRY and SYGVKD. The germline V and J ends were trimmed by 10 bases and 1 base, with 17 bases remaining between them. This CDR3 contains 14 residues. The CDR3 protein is CASQQGFESYEQYF. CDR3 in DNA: TGTGCCAGCCAGCAGGGCTTCGAATCCTACGAGCAGTACTTC.